The TCR beta chain under discussion was sequenced for a study of cytomegalovirus exposure and HLA in healthy donors. Study in general: The 500 to 850 first-cohort repertoires and the 95 to 150 validation repertoires shared the same platform, a later analysis reported. Findings and caveats of the study: Subsequent analysis of the 120 or so validation repertoires found a tendency for first-cohort TCR clusters to co-occur. Investigators reported over 150 TCR beta chains as tied to cytomegalovirus. Specific recognition of CMV antigens was confirmed in vitro for a few chains (all CMV-associated).

To note about this clone: Its specificity is unknown.

Libraries were prepared by immunoSEQ multiplex PCR; TCRdb keeps only in-frame clonotypes and omits some of them. The sample carries 160,000 or so clones, approximately 89% recorded once. The TCR originated in a man younger than 35 in good health and CMV-seropositive. The sample comprised PBMCs.

The CDR3 is CASSQGTGAETQYF. As DNA, the CDR3 is TGTGCCAGCAGCCAAGGGACAGGGGCGGAGACCCAGTACTTC. V is TRBV4-2 and J is TRBJ2-5; 9 bases agree with TRBD1. The germline gives CDR1 LGHNA, CDR2 YNFKEQ. The CDR3 totals 14 residues. V shed 1 base, J shed 5 bases, and the junction held 2 bases outside the gene matches.